These 21 T cell receptor beta chains were all obtained from the same sample, sequenced in a study of T and B cells in COVID-19 patients. From blood, about 230-500 ng of genomic DNA served as TRB template. TRB rearrangements were amplified by multiplex PCR with BIOMED2 TRB-A/B primers. Using its own MiXCR run on the multiplex PCR reads, TCRdb lists one record per CDR3 protein. The data contain around 8,700 distinct CDR3 sequences, 30% to 45% of them seen just once; the ten biggest clones take up about 56%. Sequencing used blood. These receptors were collected from a human donor with active COVID-19.

This clonotype was found a few times. J is TRBJ1-1 and V is TRBV7-6; 9 bases are shared with TRBD1. This CDR3 region has 16 residues. The germline CDR1 and CDR2 sequences are SGHVS and FNYEAQ. V lost 4 bases and J lost 4; bases outside the gene matches: 10. The CDR3 DNA reads TGTGCCAGCAGCTATACAGGGGGCGCGGGTAGCACTGAAGCTTTCTTT. Protein: CASSYTGGAGSTEAFF.

In this sample, this clonotype turned up once. The chain is built from TRBV5-1 and TRBJ1-1; 7 nucleotides match TRBD1. Germline trimming cut 4 bases from V and 7 bases from J; bases unmatched to any gene: 13. The CDR3 extends over 15 amino acids. CDR1 and CDR2 (germline): SGHRS, YFSETQ. The CDR3 nucleotides are TGCGCCAGCAGCCGGACCGGGACAGCGCTGATTGAAGCTTTCTTT. Amino acids: CASSRTGTALIEAFF.

The V call is TRBV6-1, the J call TRBJ1-1; 8 bases are a match to TRBD1. Germline CDR1 is MNHNS and CDR2 is SASEGT. V lost 6 bases to trimming and J lost 9 bases; unmatched junction nucleotides: 12. The CDR3 contains 14 residues. The CDR3 DNA sequence: TGTGCCAGCAGACAGGGGGGGGGCAGAGAGAAAGCTTTCTTT. Encoded protein: CASRQGGGREKAFF.

The rearrangement joins TRBV5-1 to TRBJ2-5, with D unclear. There are 15 residues in the CDR3. V lost 0 bases to trimming and J lost 2 bases, with 11 bases between them. The germline V gene has CDR1 SGHRS and CDR2 YFSETQ. CDR3 DNA sequence: TGCGCCAGCAGCTTGGCCCGGCCAGCTCAAGAGACCCAGTACTTC. Amino acids: CASSLARPAQETQYF. The complete variable domain, with remaining parts taken from reference TRBV5-1 and TRBJ2-5, reads KAGVTQTPRYLIKTRGQQVTLSCSPISGHRSVSWYQQTPGQGLQFLFEYFSETQRNKGNFPGRFSGRQFSNSRSEMNVSTLELGDSALYLCASSLARPAQETQYFGPGTRLLVL.

The V gene is TRBV5-4, the J gene TRBJ1-2; no clear D gene. This CDR3 comprises 12 residues. Trimming left V 4 bases short and J 4 bases short, with 8 bases between. The germline gives CDR1 SGHNT, CDR2 YYREEE (reference sequence). The CDR3 loop reads CASSPDGYGYTF. As DNA, the CDR3 is TGTGCCAGCAGCCCGGACGGCTATGGCTACACCTTC.

J is TRBJ2-1 and V is TRBV7-6; 11 nucleotides match TRBD2. Looked up from germline, CDR1 is SGHVS and CDR2 is FNYEAQ. With 4 bases clipped from V and 6 bases from J, the junction kept 11 bases outside the gene matches. The CDR3 loop spans 17 amino acids. The DNA of the CDR3 is TGTGCCAGCAGCTCACTTAGCGGGGGGGCGGTTAGCAATGAGCAGTTCTTC. Its translation is CASSSLSGGAVSNEQFF.

J is TRBJ2-5 and V is TRBV6-5; 12 bases match TRBD2. The V gene end was trimmed by 0 bases and the J gene end by 4 bases; junction bases not matched to a gene: 3. In germline, CDR1 is MNHEY, CDR2 SVGAGI. The CDR3 is made up of 16 amino acids. The chain's CDR3 is CASSYSQTSGRETQYF. CDR3 bases: TGTGCCAGCAGTTACTCGCAGACTAGCGGGAGAGAGACCCAGTACTTC.

There are many counts of this clonotype. The genes are TRBV19 and TRBJ2-2; 8 positions agree with TRBD1. Germline CDR1 reads LNHDA; CDR2 reads SQIVND (reference sequence). This CDR3 is built from 17 residues. J gave up 0 bases and V 6 bases, and 9 bases lay outside the gene matches. The CDR3 sequence is CASRIQLGQANTGELFF. The CDR3, as DNA: TGTGCCAGTAGAATCCAATTGGGACAGGCGAACACCGGGGAGCTGTTTTTT.

This clonotype came up a few times. The chain links TRBV6-1 to TRBJ2-6; D is unclear. CDR1 and CDR2 (germline): MNHNS, SASEGT. Trimming left V 6 bases short and J 0 bases short, with 3 bases between. This CDR3 spans 13 amino acids. Here the CDR3 DNA reads TGTGCCAGCAGGGACTCTGGGGCCAACGTCCTGACTTTC. Translated, it gives CASRDSGANVLTF.

In its sample, this clonotype was seen a few times. The chain joins TRBV12-3 or TRBV12-4 to TRBJ1-2; TRBD1 matches at 7 bases. The CDR3 has 15 amino acids. Trimming at V came to 7 bases and at J to 4 bases, leaving 12 bases not matched to a gene. The CDR3 region is CASTPTRQGPYGYTF. CDR3 in DNA: TGTGCCAGCACCCCTACCCGACAGGGACCCTATGGCTACACCTTC.

V is TRBV18 and J is TRBJ1-1, with D maybe TRBD1 (5 bases). Deletions cut 1 base from V and 0 bases from J, with 9 bases between. CDR3 length: 15 residues. Germline V gene lookup returns CDR1 KGHSH and CDR2 LQKENI. CDR3 amino acids: CASSPLEGMNTEAFF. The CDR3 coding sequence is TGTGCCAGCTCACCACTCGAGGGGATGAACACTGAAGCTTTCTTT.

The chain employs TRBV19 and TRBJ1-5, with D perhaps matching TRBD1 (5 bases). This CDR3 has 14 amino acids. CDR1 and CDR2 (germline): LNHDA, SQIVND (reference sequence). V lost 3 bases to trimming and J lost 2 bases, with 8 bases between them. Written as DNA, the CDR3 is TGTGCCAGTAGTATTATAGGGGGCAATCAGCCCCAGCATTTT. Amino acids: CASSIIGGNQPQHF.

The chain uses TRBV6-5 and TRBJ2-7; D not certain. Trimming left V 2 bases short and J 0 bases short, with 8 bases between. CDR1 is MNHEY and CDR2 is SVGAGI in the germline V gene. This CDR3 comprises 14 residues. CDR3 sequence reads: CASSYGRNSYEQYF. The CDR3 nucleotides read TGTGCCAGCAGTTACGGACGGAACTCCTACGAGCAGTACTTC.

This clonotype has more than one count but fewer than ten. The chain joins TRBV19 to TRBJ1-5, with TRBD1 matching over 9 bases. Losses at the gene ends were 6 bases for V and 7 bases for J; bases not matched to a gene: 13. Germline V CDR1 and CDR2: LNHDA, SQIVND (reference sequence). The CDR3 sequence is 16 residues long. Here the CDR3 DNA reads TGTGCCAGTAGGGCAGGGACAGGGTTTGGAGGACAGCCCCAGCATTTT. Its protein product is CASRAGTGFGGQPQHF.

This clonotype was recorded a few times. The chain recombines TRBV19 with TRBJ1-1, with D perhaps TRBD1 (5 bases). Germline-derived CDR1 and CDR2 are LNHDA and SQIVND (reference sequence). The CDR3 covers 13 residues. Trimming removed 9 bases from V and 5 bases from J, with 16 bases in between. The CDR3 DNA reads TGTGCCAGCCGCGGCGCAGGGCAGACTGAAGCTTTCTTT. Protein sequence: CASRGAGQTEAFF.

Only a few counts were recorded for this clonotype. This chain uses TRBV29-1 with TRBJ1-4, with a weak D call TRBD1 (6 bases). Germline-derived CDR1 and CDR2 are SQVTM and ANQGSEA. The CDR3 consists of 13 residues. V lost 5 bases, J lost 10 bases, and 17 bases lay in between. DNA for the CDR3: TGCAGCGTTAGAGAGGGGGGTTCGGGAAAACTGTTTTTT. This sequence encodes CSVREGGSGKLFF.

This chain uses TRBV6-5 with TRBJ1-2; tentatively, D is TRBD1 (5 bases). CDR1 is MNHEY, CDR2 SVGAGI, per germline. The V gene lost 2 bases and the J gene lost 5 bases, with 15 bases spanning the gap. CDR3 length: 15 residues. The CDR3 DNA is TGTGCCAGCAGTTACCCCACGGGGCAAGGGTATGGCTACACCTTC. Its translation: CASSYPTGQGYGYTF.

The table lists this clonotype with a few counts. The chain couples TRBV19 to TRBJ1-2, with 7 bases lining up with TRBD1. Germline-derived CDR1 and CDR2 are LNHDA and SQIVND (reference sequence). The CDR3 runs to 16 residues. Trimming removed 7 bases from V and 1 base from J; junction bases left unmatched: 12. The CDR3 coding sequence is TGTGCCAGTACCCCAGGGGCAGGGGGAGATAACTATGGCTACACCTTC. As protein: CASTPGAGGDNYGYTF.

DNA of the CDR3: TGTGCCAGCAGTGAAATCTATGGGGGGCTTCAAGAGACCCAGTACTTC. Its protein product is CASSEIYGGLQETQYF. The V gene is TRBV6-1, the J gene TRBJ2-5; TRBD1 or TRBD2 may be the D gene (6 bases each). CDR1 is MNHNS and CDR2 is SASEGT in the germline V gene. V dropped 2 bases and J dropped 2 bases, with 15 bases sitting between them. The CDR3 runs 16 residues.

V and J are TRBV6-5 and TRBJ2-2, with D possibly TRBD1 on 5 matching bases. This CDR3 region has 14 residues. CDR1 is MNHEY, CDR2 SVGAGI, per germline. Trimming shortened V by 8 bases and J by 3 bases, and 13 bases separated the two germline ends. CDR3 sequence reads: CASVFKGYTGELFF. CDR3 DNA: TGTGCCAGCGTCTTTAAGGGGTACACCGGGGAGCTGTTTTTT.

The gene calls are TRBV20-1 and TRBJ2-1; D is possibly TRBD2 (5 bases). Trimming removed 2 bases from V and 6 bases from J, with 14 bases in between. Germline V CDR1 and CDR2: DFQATT, SNEGSKA (reference sequence). This CDR3 contains 14 residues. Here the CDR3 reads CSARKFKSGNEQFF. The CDR3 nucleotides read TGCAGTGCTAGAAAGTTCAAAAGCGGCAATGAGCAGTTCTTC.